The clone carrying this TCR beta chain was observed many times. The antigen remains undetermined. The source of the sample is a study of T cell repertoires in cytomegalovirus infection. Findings and limits, study-wide: The study identified carriers of CMV plus the relevant HLA from cumulative public TCR beta family frequency.

One entry per CDR3 protein, called by TCRdb with MiXCR from the reads. The sample contains some 220,000 distinct CDR3 sequences, 9% to 15% of which appear only once. The CDR3 consists of 13 residues. V shed 2 bases and J 7 bases; nucleotides not matched to a gene: 4. Germline V gene lookup returns CDR1 SGHTA and CDR2 FQGNSA. This sequence originates from a human donor in good health (CMV status not recorded). Some clones in this sample may be carry-over from other donors' samples. The V and J genes are TRBV7-2 and TRBJ1-1; 7 bases agree with TRBD1. Material for sequencing was PBMCs. CDR3 DNA sequence: TGTGCCAGCAGCTTACAAACAGGGGTTGAAGCTTTCTTT. This sequence encodes CASSLQTGVEAFF.